This is a list of T cell receptor beta chains from one sample in a study of Graves' ophthalmopathy and Graves' hyperthyroidism. TCRdb independently ran MiXCR on the multiplex PCR reads; one entry per CDR3 protein. The data show hundreds of thousands of distinct CDR3 sequences, 35% to 45% seen once. Input material: peripheral blood. The receptors were sampled from an adult man with Graves' ophthalmopathy. Each CDR3 is given with its conserved first and last residue. Each record gives: CDR3 protein, CDR3 DNA, CDR3 length, V gene, clone size, J gene, D gene. A D gene is named only where the DNA matches it firmly. Not all rows give a size; the values are once, few, many and, for expanded clones, a class.

CDR3aa: CASTMGLEETQYF
CDR3nt: TGTGCCAGCACCATGGGGCTAGAGGAGACCCAGTACTTC
len: 13
v_gene: TRBV6-5
abundance: many
j_gene: TRBJ2-5
d_gene: -

CDR3aa: CASSILFRSRATQPQHF
CDR3nt: TGTGCCAGTAGTATACTGTTCAGGTCCCGAGCTACTCAGCCCCAGCATTTT
len: 17
v_gene: TRBV19
abundance: -
j_gene: TRBJ1-5
d_gene: -

CDR3aa: CASSKGQEDGYTF
CDR3nt: TGTGCCAGCAGCAAGGGACAGGAGGATGGCTACACCTTC
len: 13
v_gene: TRBV7-9
abundance: many
j_gene: TRBJ1-2
d_gene: TRBD1

CDR3aa: CSVVRETGYNEQFF
CDR3nt: TGCAGCGTTGTGAGGGAGACGGGTTACAATGAGCAGTTCTTC
len: 14
v_gene: TRBV29-1
abundance: once
j_gene: TRBJ2-1
d_gene: -

CDR3aa: CATSRAEGGQPQHF
CDR3nt: TGTGCCACCAGCAGAGCAGAAGGGGGACAGCCCCAGCATTTT
len: 14
v_gene: TRBV15
abundance: -
j_gene: TRBJ1-5
d_gene: -

CDR3aa: CSVAGGGFYEQYF
CDR3nt: TGCAGCGTCGCAGGAGGGGGCTTCTACGAGCAGTACTTC
len: 13
v_gene: TRBV29-1
abundance: -
j_gene: TRBJ2-7
d_gene: -

CDR3aa: CASSLAGTGVGYTF
CDR3nt: TGTGCCAGCAGCTTAGCCGGGACAGGGGTTGGCTACACCTTC
len: 14
v_gene: TRBV7-6
abundance: -
j_gene: TRBJ1-2
d_gene: TRBD1

CDR3aa: CASSLPTGANEKLFF
CDR3nt: TGTGCCAGCAGCTTACCGACAGGGGCTAATGAAAAACTGTTTTTT
len: 15
v_gene: TRBV11-2
abundance: few
j_gene: TRBJ1-4
d_gene: TRBD1

CDR3aa: CASRVAYEQYF
CDR3nt: TGTGCCAGCAGGGTTGCCTACGAGCAGTACTTC
len: 11
v_gene: TRBV2
abundance: few
j_gene: TRBJ2-7
d_gene: -

CDR3aa: CASSQGRVGQPQHF
CDR3nt: TGCGCCAGCAGCCAAGGCAGGGTGGGACAGCCCCAGCATTTT
len: 14
v_gene: TRBV4-1
abundance: many
j_gene: TRBJ1-5
d_gene: -

CDR3aa: CSASLTTGVSEQYF
CDR3nt: TGCAGTGCTAGCCTCACGACAGGGGTCTCCGAGCAGTACTTC
len: 14
v_gene: TRBV20-1
abundance: -
j_gene: TRBJ2-7
d_gene: TRBD1

CDR3aa: CASSQDRAGRGEKLFF
CDR3nt: TGCGCCAGCAGCCAAGATAGGGCCGGGCGGGGTGAAAAACTGTTTTTT
len: 16
v_gene: TRBV4-3
abundance: -
j_gene: TRBJ1-4
d_gene: -

CDR3aa: CASRGGQRSYEQYF
CDR3nt: TGTGCCAGCAGAGGTGGACAGCGCTCCTACGAGCAGTACTTC
len: 14
v_gene: TRBV6-6
abundance: many
j_gene: TRBJ2-7
d_gene: -

CDR3aa: CASSSFQTSLESTQYF
CDR3nt: TGTGCCAGCAGCTCCTTCCAAACTAGTTTAGAAAGTACGCAGTATTTT
len: 16
v_gene: TRBV11-1
abundance: -
j_gene: TRBJ2-3
d_gene: -

CDR3aa: CASSEGARYGYTF
CDR3nt: TGTGCCAGCAGTGAGGGGGCCCGATATGGCTACACCTTC
len: 13
v_gene: TRBV25-1
abundance: many
j_gene: TRBJ1-2
d_gene: -

CDR3aa: CSSLTEVAYGYTF
CDR3nt: TGCAGCTCCCTGACAGAGGTGGCCTATGGCTACACCTTC
len: 13
v_gene: TRBV29-1
abundance: -
j_gene: TRBJ1-2
d_gene: -

CDR3aa: CASSSPGSSYNSPLHF
CDR3nt: TGTGCCAGCAGTTCCCCGGGCAGCTCCTATAATTCACCCCTCCACTTT
len: 16
v_gene: TRBV2
abundance: -
j_gene: TRBJ1-6
d_gene: -

CDR3aa: CASSQDFEYEQYF
CDR3nt: TGCGCCAGCAGCCAAGACTTTGAATACGAGCAGTACTTC
len: 13
v_gene: TRBV4-3
abundance: few
j_gene: TRBJ2-7
d_gene: -

CDR3aa: CASSYSKGIYGYTF
CDR3nt: TGTGCCAGCAGTTACTCGAAAGGGATCTATGGCTACACCTTC
len: 14
v_gene: TRBV6-6
abundance: many
j_gene: TRBJ1-2
d_gene: -

CDR3aa: CASSSPQGYEQYF
CDR3nt: TGTGCCAGCAGCTCCCCCCAGGGATACGAGCAGTACTTC
len: 13
v_gene: TRBV7-9
abundance: many
j_gene: TRBJ2-7
d_gene: -

CDR3aa: CASSYSRTGGQETQYF
CDR3nt: TGTGCCAGCAGTTACTCAAGGACAGGGGGCCAAGAGACCCAGTACTTC
len: 16
v_gene: TRBV10-3
abundance: -
j_gene: TRBJ2-5
d_gene: TRBD1

CDR3aa: CASSLLPGHYGYTF
CDR3nt: TGTGCCAGCAGCTTACTCCCCGGGCACTATGGCTACACCTTC
len: 14
v_gene: TRBV7-9
abundance: many
j_gene: TRBJ1-2
d_gene: -

CDR3aa: CASSQSGTGGYTF
CDR3nt: TGCGCCAGCAGCCAATCCGGGACAGGGGGCTACACCTTC
len: 13
v_gene: TRBV7-9
abundance: -
j_gene: TRBJ1-2
d_gene: TRBD1

CDR3aa: CASSFRGVSTEAFF
CDR3nt: TGTGCCAGCAGTTTCCGGGGGGTGAGCACTGAAGCTTTCTTT
len: 14
v_gene: TRBV7-2
abundance: -
j_gene: TRBJ1-1
d_gene: -

CDR3aa: CASSHKGAGPPYEQYF
CDR3nt: TGTGCCAGCAGTCACAAGGGGGCGGGGCCCCCCTACGAGCAGTACTTC
len: 16
v_gene: TRBV7-8
abundance: -
j_gene: TRBJ2-7
d_gene: -

CDR3aa: CASSLAHGQGSGNQPQHF
CDR3nt: TGTGCCAGCAGTTTAGCGCATGGACAGGGGAGTGGCAATCAGCCCCAGCATTTT
len: 18
v_gene: TRBV12-3/TRBV12-4
abundance: few
j_gene: TRBJ1-5
d_gene: TRBD1

CDR3aa: CSARPYNEQYF
CDR3nt: TGCAGTGCTAGACCTTACAACGAGCAGTACTTC
len: 11
v_gene: TRBV20-1
abundance: once
j_gene: TRBJ2-7
d_gene: -

CDR3aa: CASSIDLWGGVRQPQHF
CDR3nt: TGTGCCAGTAGTATAGATCTATGGGGAGGGGTCCGGCAGCCCCAGCATTTT
len: 17
v_gene: TRBV19
abundance: -
j_gene: TRBJ1-5
d_gene: -

CDR3aa: CASSTLAGTEAFF
CDR3nt: TGTGCCAGCAGCACCCTGGCTGGCACTGAAGCTTTCTTT
len: 13
v_gene: TRBV7-3
abundance: -
j_gene: TRBJ1-1
d_gene: -

CDR3aa: CASSLGSGGSYEQYF
CDR3nt: TGTGCCAGCAGCTTAGGATCAGGGGGCTCCTACGAGCAGTACTTC
len: 15
v_gene: TRBV11-2
abundance: few
j_gene: TRBJ2-7
d_gene: TRBD1

CDR3aa: CATSSLNPGQNYGYTF
CDR3nt: TGTGCCACCAGCAGTCTCAACCCGGGACAGAACTATGGCTACACCTTC
len: 16
v_gene: TRBV15
abundance: -
j_gene: TRBJ1-2
d_gene: TRBD1

CDR3aa: CASSSGWVEQYF
CDR3nt: TGTGCCAGCAGCTCGGGCTGGGTCGAGCAGTACTTC
len: 12
v_gene: TRBV7-2
abundance: many
j_gene: TRBJ2-7
d_gene: -

CDR3aa: CSVLTGNTEAFF
CDR3nt: TGCAGCGTCTTGACGGGGAACACTGAAGCTTTCTTT
len: 12
v_gene: TRBV29-1
abundance: many
j_gene: TRBJ1-1
d_gene: -

CDR3aa: CSLGTATHSNQPQHF
CDR3nt: TGCAGCCTTGGGACGGCCACTCATAGCAATCAGCCCCAGCATTTT
len: 15
v_gene: TRBV29-1
abundance: few
j_gene: TRBJ1-5
d_gene: -

CDR3aa: CASRSTGVAFF
CDR3nt: TGTGCCAGCAGATCCACAGGGGTTGCTTTCTTT
len: 11
v_gene: TRBV3-1
abundance: few
j_gene: TRBJ1-1
d_gene: TRBD1

CDR3aa: CASSLGLADDTQYF
CDR3nt: TGTGCCAGCAGCTTGGGACTAGCGGACGATACGCAGTATTTT
len: 14
v_gene: TRBV7-2
abundance: -
j_gene: TRBJ2-3
d_gene: TRBD2

CDR3aa: CASSPADSYEQYF
CDR3nt: TGTGCCAGCAGCCCCGCGGACAGCTACGAGCAGTACTTC
len: 13
v_gene: TRBV9
abundance: many
j_gene: TRBJ2-7
d_gene: -

CDR3aa: CASSHRDRGRPNYGYTF
CDR3nt: TGTGCCAGCTCACACCGGGACAGAGGACGGCCTAACTATGGCTACACCTTC
len: 17
v_gene: TRBV25-1
abundance: few
j_gene: TRBJ1-2
d_gene: TRBD1

CDR3aa: CASSESRTGDNEQFF
CDR3nt: TGTGCCAGCAGTGAATCTCGCACAGGGGACAATGAGCAGTTCTTC
len: 15
v_gene: TRBV25-1
abundance: -
j_gene: TRBJ2-1
d_gene: TRBD1

CDR3aa: CASSQERRASMNTEAFF
CDR3nt: TGCGCCAGCAGCCAAGAAAGGAGAGCGAGTATGAACACTGAAGCTTTCTTT
len: 17
v_gene: TRBV4-1
abundance: few
j_gene: TRBJ1-1
d_gene: -

CDR3aa: CASSGTIGRVSNQPQHF
CDR3nt: TGTGCCAGCAGTGGTACGATAGGACGCGTTAGCAATCAGCCCCAGCATTTT
len: 17
v_gene: TRBV10-3
abundance: few
j_gene: TRBJ1-5
d_gene: -

CDR3aa: CASSSTRLAGFSGANVPTF
CDR3nt: TGTGCCAGCAGCTCCACGCGACTAGCGGGGTTCTCTGGGGCCAACGTCCCGACTTTC
len: 19
v_gene: TRBV7-8
abundance: few
j_gene: TRBJ2-6
d_gene: TRBD2

CDR3aa: CASSEPGVEENTEAFF
CDR3nt: TGCGCCAGCAGTGAGCCGGGGGTAGAGGAGAACACTGAAGCTTTCTTT
len: 16
v_gene: TRBV10-1
abundance: many
j_gene: TRBJ1-1
d_gene: -

CDR3aa: CASSYPSRLEASSYNEQFF
CDR3nt: TGTGCCAGCAGTTACCCCTCCCGGTTGGAGGCAAGCTCCTACAATGAGCAGTTCTTC
len: 19
v_gene: TRBV6-6
abundance: few
j_gene: TRBJ2-1
d_gene: -

CDR3aa: CASSPGLLNTEAFF
CDR3nt: TGTGCCAGCAGCCCGGGACTTCTGAACACTGAAGCTTTCTTT
len: 14
v_gene: TRBV7-3
abundance: -
j_gene: TRBJ1-1
d_gene: -